Shown below are 23 T cell receptor beta chains from a single sample sequenced in a study of shared clonotypes between healthy human individuals. CD45RO negativity and positive selection for CCR7 defined naive CD8 cells, a population that excluded terminally differentiated effector memory CD45RA+ cells. The assay was immunoSEQ multiplex PCR, and TCRdb's table has in-frame clones only and misses some. Among about 2,200,000 clones listed, roughly 91% were seen once. Sequenced input: naive CD8+ T cells from PBMCs. The receptors shown here come from a man younger than 35 in good health. Some clones in this sample may be carry-over from other donors' samples.

The rearrangement joins TRBV9 to TRBJ1-2, with 8 positions matching TRBD1. The CDR3 has 15 amino acids. Germline V CDR1 and CDR2: SGDLS, YYNGEE. V shed 2 bases, J shed 4 bases, and the junction held 7 bases outside the gene matches. The CDR3 loop is CASSVGGQGLYGYTF. In DNA, the CDR3 is TGTGCCAGCAGCGTTGGTGGACAGGGACTCTATGGCTACACCTTC.

The chain recombines TRBV9 with TRBJ2-5; 7 bases align to TRBD2. Germline V gene data show CDR1 as SGDLS and CDR2 as YYNGEE. V shed 3 bases and J 5 bases; nucleotides not matched to a gene: 7. This CDR3 region has 14 residues. CDR3 DNA: TGTGCCAGCAGCGCTGACTGGGAGGGCGAGACCCAGTACTTC. It yields the protein CASSADWEGETQYF. Full variable domain (rest looked up from reference TRBV9 and TRBJ2-5): DSGVTQTPKHLITATGQRVTLRCSPRSGDLSVYWYQQSLDQGLQFLIQYYNGEERAKGNILERFSAQQFPDLHSELNLSSLELGDSALYFCASSADWEGETQYFGPGTRLLVL.

This chain joins TRBV30 and TRBJ2-5, with a tentative D call TRBD1 (6 bases). The J call may be faulty, since TRBJ2-7 better matches the DNA end. CDR1 and CDR2 (germline): GTSNPN, SVGIG (reference sequence). The CDR3 totals 13 residues. The CDR3 region is CAWSGGPWDEQYF. The CDR3 DNA is TGTGCCTGGAGTGGGGGGCCCTGGGACGAGCAGTACTTC.

This clone was detected once. The genes are TRBV7-9 and TRBJ1-4, with 7 bases matching TRBD1. With 5 bases clipped from V and 6 bases from J, the junction kept 15 bases outside the gene matches. The CDR3 totals 17 residues. Germline V gives CDR1 SEHNR, CDR2 FQNEAQ (reference sequence). The DNA of the CDR3 is TGTGCCAGCAGCCATAATATCGGACAGGTGGACGATGAAAAACTGTTTTTT. Amino acid sequence: CASSHNIGQVDDEKLFF. Full variable domain (remainder filled in from reference TRBV7-9 and TRBJ1-4): DTGVSQNPRHKITKRGQNVTFRCDPISEHNRLYWYRQTLGQGPEFLTYFQNEAQLEKSRLLSDRFSAERPKGSFSTLEIQRTEQGDSAMYLCASSHNIGQVDDEKLFFGSGTQLSVL.

J is TRBJ2-7 and V is TRBV4-1, with D unclear. The ends were cut back, 1 base at V and 0 bases at J, with 13 bases in the middle. The CDR3 extends over 16 amino acids. CDR1 and CDR2 (germline): MGHRA, YSYEKL. CDR3 DNA: TGCGCCAGCAGCCAAGGTAGTATAGGCCTCTCCTACGAGCAGTACTTC. Translating it yields CASSQGSIGLSYEQYF.

This sequence joins TRBV28 and TRBJ2-2; 9 bases line up with TRBD2. CDR1 is MDHEN and CDR2 is SYDVKM in the germline V gene. This CDR3 has 16 residues. Trimming removed 1 base from V and 7 bases from J; junction bases left unmatched: 7. In DNA form, the CDR3 reads TGTGCCAGCAGTTTATCTGCGGGAGGGCCAGACGGGGAGCTGTTTTTT. It codes for CASSLSAGGPDGELFF.

This clone was detected only once. This rearrangement joins TRBV29-1 to TRBJ2-4; 9 bases match TRBD2. The V gene's germline CDR1 is SQVTM and CDR2 ANQGSEA. This CDR3 has 13 amino acids. Trimming took 7 bases from V and 8 from J; bases not matched to a gene: 9. CDR3 protein: CSAIAGDVYIQYF. Written as DNA, the CDR3 is TGCAGCGCAATAGCGGGAGACGTGTACATTCAGTACTTC.

The V call is TRBV28, the J call TRBJ2-5; D is unclear. Germline-derived CDR1 and CDR2 are MDHEN and SYDVKM. The length of the CDR3 is 14 residues. Trimming stripped 8 bases from V and 5 bases from J, with 18 bases between. CDR3 sequence reads: CASHDRSPRETQYF. DNA of the CDR3: TGTGCCAGCCATGACCGGAGCCCAAGGGAGACCCAGTACTTC.

The chain is built from TRBV11-3 and TRBJ2-2; D gene uncertain. The germline V gene encodes CDR1 SGHNT and CDR2 YENEEA. The length of the CDR3 is 14 residues. V was clipped by 1 base and J by 4 bases, with 7 bases between them. This chain's CDR3 is CASSLGGGTGELFF. The DNA of the CDR3 is TGTGCCAGCAGCTTAGGCGGTGGCACCGGGGAGCTGTTTTTT.

The chain employs TRBV6-1 and TRBJ1-2; 9 bases are a match to TRBD1. The V gene end was trimmed by 2 bases and the J gene end by 3 bases; junction bases not matched to a gene: 4. In germline, CDR1 is MNHNS, CDR2 SASEGT. The CDR3 loop spans 15 amino acids. In nucleotides, the CDR3 is TGTGCCAGCAGTGAAAAGAGACAGGGGGACTATGGCTACACCTTC. Amino acids: CASSEKRQGDYGYTF.

The chain links TRBV29-1 to TRBJ1-2, with 7 bases aligning to TRBD1. This CDR3 is 14 amino acids long. Losses at the gene ends were 7 bases for V and 4 bases for J; bases not matched to a gene: 12. Germline V lookup: CDR1 SQVTM, CDR2 ANQGSEA. The CDR3 DNA is TGCAGCGCCACCCAGTACGGGACAGTCTATGGCTACACCTTC. This sequence encodes CSATQYGTVYGYTF.

The rearrangement uses TRBV29-1 and TRBJ2-7; tentatively, D is TRBD1 or TRBD2 (6 bases each). CDR3 length equals 15 residues. Germline V gene data show CDR1 as SQVTM and CDR2 as ANQGSEA. The V and J ends lost 0 bases and 2 bases respectively, with 14 bases between them. CDR3: CSVEDEGDFTYEQYF. The CDR3 DNA reads as TGCAGCGTTGAAGATGAGGGGGACTTTACCTACGAGCAGTACTTC.

The rearrangement joins TRBV7-8 to TRBJ1-3, with D possibly TRBD1 on 5 matching bases. The ends were cut back, 0 bases at V and 6 bases at J, with 15 bases in the middle. The CDR3 is 16 amino acids. Germline CDR1 and CDR2: SGHVS and FQNEAQ. CDR3 residues: CASSLAGWGIENTIYF. As DNA, the CDR3 is TGTGCCAGCAGCTTAGCGGGCTGGGGGATTGAAAACACCATATATTTT.

The genes are TRBV28 and TRBJ2-5; D ambiguous. Trimming pared 8 bases from V and 7 bases from J, leaving 20 bases between. This CDR3 contains 14 residues. Germline-derived CDR1 and CDR2 are MDHEN and SYDVKM. CDR3 coding DNA: TGTGCCAGCGAGACGAAAAAAGTTTGGGGGACCCAGTACTTC. Its protein is CASETKKVWGTQYF.

This chain connects TRBV19 to TRBJ1-2, with 8 bases fitting TRBD1. V lost 6 bases to trimming and J lost 3 bases; unmatched junction nucleotides: 6. Germline CDR1 LNHDA, CDR2 SQIVND (reference sequence). This CDR3 has 14 amino acids. As DNA, the CDR3 is TGTGCCAGTAGGGATTACAGGGGGGACTATGGCTACACCTTC. It yields the protein CASRDYRGDYGYTF.

The chain uses TRBV10-1 and TRBJ2-3, with 10 bases lining up with TRBD2. Germline loops: CDR1 WNHNN, CDR2 SYGVQD (reference sequence). The J segment lost 5 bases and the V segment lost 2 bases, leaving 4 bases of the junction unmatched. This CDR3 comprises 15 residues. The CDR3 here is CASSETSGIVDTQYF. The CDR3 region has the DNA TGCGCCAGCAGTGAGACTAGCGGGATTGTAGATACGCAGTATTTT.

The chain uses TRBV27 and TRBJ2-1; D call uncertain. V gave up 1 base and J gave up 2 bases, with 15 bases separating them. This CDR3 region has 17 residues. Germline V gene sequence: CDR1 MNHEY, CDR2 SMNVEV (reference sequence). CDR3 amino acids: CASSLYGSIWTYNEQFF. CDR3 nucleotide sequence: TGTGCCAGCAGTTTATACGGATCCATATGGACCTACAATGAGCAGTTCTTC.

The chain employs TRBV19 and TRBJ2-7, with D uncertain. This CDR3 has 16 amino acids. Trimming removed 7 bases from V and 3 bases from J, with 22 bases in between. CDR1 LNHDA and CDR2 SQIVND come from the germline V gene (reference sequence). CDR3 DNA sequence: TGTGCCAGTATACGGTCGACTGAGACAATCAACTACGAGCAGTACTTC. Encoded protein: CASIRSTETINYEQYF.

Concerning this clone: Other DNA sequences in this sample translate to the same CDR3. This chain joins TRBV30 and TRBJ2-5, with D tentatively TRBD1 or TRBD2 (5 bases each). With 0 bases removed from V and 5 bases from J, the gap between germline ends came to 13 bases. Germline CDR1 GTSNPN, CDR2 SVGIG (reference sequence). This CDR3 region has 14 residues. CDR3 nucleotides: TGTGCCTGGAGTGTAGGGGCAGGGACGGAGACCCAGTACTTC. This encodes CAWSVGAGTETQYF.

The rearrangement joins TRBV5-1 to TRBJ2-5; 8 nucleotides match TRBD2. This CDR3 is 16 amino acids long. J gave up 5 bases and V 0 bases, and 9 bases lay outside the gene matches. In germline, CDR1 is SGHRS, CDR2 YFSETQ. CDR3 DNA sequence: TGCGCCAGCAGCTTGGAAGGACTAGCTAAGGTTGAGACCCAGTACTTC. It codes for CASSLEGLAKVETQYF.

This chain connects TRBV30 to TRBJ2-7, with D unresolved. Trimming cost V 7 bases and J 2 bases, with 9 bases left between them. CDR3 length: 11 amino acids. Germline V gene lookup returns CDR1 GTSNPN and CDR2 SVGIG (reference sequence). DNA of the CDR3: TGTGCCTCGGACCGAGCCTACGAGCAGTACTTC. It codes for CASDRAYEQYF.

This rearrangement joins TRBV7-6 to TRBJ2-3; weak D call: TRBD2 (6 bases). Germline V CDR1 and CDR2: SGHVS, FNYEAQ. The CDR3 is 15 amino acids. Trimming left V 1 base short and J 0 bases short, with 8 bases between. CDR3 bases: TGTGCCAGCAGCTTAGTACGGGAGAGCACAGATACGCAGTATTTT. Translating gives CASSLVRESTDTQYF.

This sequence joins TRBV4-3 and TRBJ2-2, with D tentatively TRBD2 (5 bases). Germline V gene lookup returns CDR1 LGHNA and CDR2 YSLEER. Trimming shortened V by 0 bases and J by 0 bases, and 14 bases separated the two germline ends. CDR3 length equals 18 residues. Here the CDR3 reads CASSQDRPGFANTGELFF. CDR3 sequence (DNA): TGCGCCAGCAGCCAAGATCGCCCGGGGTTCGCGAACACCGGGGAGCTGTTTTTT.